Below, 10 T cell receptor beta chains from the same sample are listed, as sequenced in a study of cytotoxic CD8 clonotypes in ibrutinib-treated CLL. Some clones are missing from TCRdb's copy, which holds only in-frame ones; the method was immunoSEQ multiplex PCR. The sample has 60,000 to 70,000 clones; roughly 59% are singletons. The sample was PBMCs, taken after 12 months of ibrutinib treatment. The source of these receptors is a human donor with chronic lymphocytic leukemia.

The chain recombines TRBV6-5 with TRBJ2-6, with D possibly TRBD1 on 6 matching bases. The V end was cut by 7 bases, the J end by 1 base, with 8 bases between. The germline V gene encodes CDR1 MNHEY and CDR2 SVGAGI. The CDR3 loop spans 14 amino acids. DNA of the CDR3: TGTGCCAGCACCCAGGGGTCTGGGGCCAACGTCCTGACTTTC. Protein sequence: CASTQGSGANVLTF.

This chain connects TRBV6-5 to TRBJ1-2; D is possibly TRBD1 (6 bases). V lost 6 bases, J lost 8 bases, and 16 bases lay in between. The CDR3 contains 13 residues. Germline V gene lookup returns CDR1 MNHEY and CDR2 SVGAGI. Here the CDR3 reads CASSDEGDRGYTF. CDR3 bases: TGTGCCAGCAGCGACGAGGGGGACCGGGGCTACACCTTC.

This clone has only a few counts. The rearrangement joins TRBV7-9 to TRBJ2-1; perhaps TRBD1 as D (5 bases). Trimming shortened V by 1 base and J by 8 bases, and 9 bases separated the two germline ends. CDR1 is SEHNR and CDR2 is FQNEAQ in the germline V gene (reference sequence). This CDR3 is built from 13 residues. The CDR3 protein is CASSLDQGYEQFF. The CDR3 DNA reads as TGTGCCAGCAGCTTAGATCAGGGCTATGAGCAGTTCTTC. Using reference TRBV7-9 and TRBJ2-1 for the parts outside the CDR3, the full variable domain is DTGVSQNPRHKITKRGQNVTFRCDPISEHNRLYWYRQTLGQGPEFLTYFQNEAQLEKSRLLSDRFSAERPKGSFSTLEIQRTEQGDSAMYLCASSLDQGYEQFFGPGTRLTVL.

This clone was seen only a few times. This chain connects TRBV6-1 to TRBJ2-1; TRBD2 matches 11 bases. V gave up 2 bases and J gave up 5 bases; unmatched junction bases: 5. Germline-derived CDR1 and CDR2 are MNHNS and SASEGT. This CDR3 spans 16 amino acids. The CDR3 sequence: CASSERSGGGNNEQFF. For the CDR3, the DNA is TGTGCCAGCAGTGAACGTAGCGGGGGGGGCAACAATGAGCAGTTCTTC.

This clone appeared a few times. The CDR3 protein is CATAPFLGSYNEQFF. In DNA, the CDR3 is TGTGCCACCGCCCCTTTCTTGGGCTCCTACAATGAGCAGTTCTTC. The chain employs TRBV15 and TRBJ2-1; D gene ambiguous. Trimming pared 8 bases from V and 0 bases from J, leaving 14 bases between. Germline V lookup: CDR1 LNHNV, CDR2 YYDKDF (reference sequence). The CDR3 sequence is 15 residues long.

The CDR3 reads CASSLLGTHNQPQHF. The CDR3 DNA reads as TGCGCCAGCAGCTTGTTAGGGACCCATAATCAGCCCCAGCATTTT. The chain recombines TRBV5-1 with TRBJ1-5; D perhaps matches TRBD1 (5 bases). V lost 1 base, J lost 4 bases, and 12 bases lay in between. CDR3 length: 15 residues. CDR1 SGHRS and CDR2 YFSETQ come from the germline V gene.

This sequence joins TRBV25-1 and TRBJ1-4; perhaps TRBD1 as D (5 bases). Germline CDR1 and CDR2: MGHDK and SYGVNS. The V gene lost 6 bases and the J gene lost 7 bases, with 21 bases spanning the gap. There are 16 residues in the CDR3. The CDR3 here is CASSLGAPSRGEKLFF. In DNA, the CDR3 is TGTGCCAGCAGCCTCGGGGCTCCTAGTCGGGGTGAAAAACTGTTTTTT.

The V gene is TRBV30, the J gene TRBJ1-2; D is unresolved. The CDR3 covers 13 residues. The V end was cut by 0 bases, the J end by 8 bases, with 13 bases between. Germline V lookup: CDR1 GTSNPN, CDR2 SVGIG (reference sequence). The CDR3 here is CAWSVRRRSGYTF. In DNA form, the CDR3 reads TGTGCCTGGAGTGTACGGCGGAGGTCGGGCTACACCTTC.

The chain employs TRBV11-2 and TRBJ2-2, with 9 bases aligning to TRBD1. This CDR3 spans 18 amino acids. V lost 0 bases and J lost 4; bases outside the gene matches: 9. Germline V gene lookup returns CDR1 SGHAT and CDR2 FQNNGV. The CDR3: CASSLDPPGTGITGELFF. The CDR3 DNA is TGTGCCAGCAGCTTAGACCCCCCCGGGACAGGGATCACCGGGGAGCTGTTTTTT.

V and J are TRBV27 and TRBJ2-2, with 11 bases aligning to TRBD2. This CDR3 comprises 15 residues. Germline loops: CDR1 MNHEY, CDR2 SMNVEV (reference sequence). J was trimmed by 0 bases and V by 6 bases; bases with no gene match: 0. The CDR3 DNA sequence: TGTGCCAGCAGACTAGCGGGAGCGAACACCGGGGAGCTGTTTTTT. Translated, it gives CASRLAGANTGELFF.